One sample yielded the 16 T cell receptor beta chains listed below, sequenced in a study of blood T cell repertoires in COVID-19. Profiled with immunoSEQ multiplex PCR; TCRdb holds only in-frame clones, not every one. The sample has about 190,000 clones; roughly 80% are singletons. The material sequenced was peripheral blood. These receptors all stem from a woman in her forties or fifties with acute or convalescent COVID-19.

This clone has only a few counts. This sequence joins TRBV3-1 (or the pseudogene TRBV3-2) and TRBJ1-6; no definite D call. Germline assignment: CDR1 LGHDT and CDR2 YNNKEL (reference sequence). CDR3 length: 13 residues. V shed 3 bases and J shed 9 bases, with 9 bases lying between them. CDR3 coding DNA: TGTGCCAGCAGCCATTCAGAGGCTTCACCCCTCCACTTT. Its translation: CASSHSEASPLHF.

The chain joins TRBV6-1 to TRBJ1-5; 7 bases agree with TRBD1. Germline V gene sequence: CDR1 MNHNS, CDR2 SASEGT. CDR3 length: 14 amino acids. The V gene end was trimmed by 2 bases and the J gene end by 5 bases; junction bases not matched to a gene: 3. The CDR3 sequence: CASSERQGHQPQHF. The CDR3 bases are TGTGCCAGCAGTGAACGACAGGGACATCAGCCCCAGCATTTT.

The V gene is TRBV23-1, the J gene TRBJ2-3; tentative D call: TRBD2 (6 bases). TRBV23-1 is an ORF, with its function uncertain. This CDR3 has 12 amino acids. V was pared by 9 bases and J by 7 bases, with 14 bases between. DNA for the CDR3: TGCGCCAGTGGCGGGGTTCGATATACGCAGTATTTT. This translates into CASGGVRYTQYF.

The chain uses TRBV7-8 and TRBJ1-6, with D possibly TRBD1 on 5 matching bases. Trimming left V 5 bases short and J 3 bases short, with 14 bases between. CDR3 length: 16 residues. CDR1 is SGHVS, CDR2 FQNEAQ, per germline. CDR3 loop: CASSALQGDYNSPLHF. CDR3 nucleotides: TGTGCCAGCAGCGCGTTACAAGGGGACTATAATTCACCCCTCCACTTT.

Only one count was recorded for this clone. The chain joins TRBV5-1 to TRBJ2-2; a weak D match, TRBD1 (5 bases). Trimming left V 2 bases short and J 1 base short, with 9 bases between. This CDR3 region has 15 residues. CDR1 is SGHRS, CDR2 YFSETQ, per germline. The CDR3 nucleotides read TGCGCCAGCAGCTTAGGACATAAGAACACCGGGGAGCTGTTTTTT. Its protein is CASSLGHKNTGELFF.

The J gene is TRBJ2-3, the V gene TRBV5-1; 12 bases agree with TRBD2. The CDR3 loop spans 15 amino acids. V shed 7 bases, J shed 4 bases, and the junction held 7 bases outside the gene matches. Germline V CDR1 and CDR2: SGHRS, YFSETQ. In nucleotides, the CDR3 is TGCGCCAGCTCACTAGCGGGGGGAAAGGCAGATACGCAGTATTTT. It encodes CASSLAGGKADTQYF. The whole variable domain, filled in from reference TRBV5-1 and TRBJ2-3, reads KAGVTQTPRYLIKTRGQQVTLSCSPISGHRSVSWYQQTPGQGLQFLFEYFSETQRNKGNFPGRFSGRQFSNSRSEMNVSTLELGDSALYLCASSLAGGKADTQYFGPGTRLTVL.

The rearrangement uses TRBV21-1 and TRBJ1-2; TRBD1, the D gene given by the table, was not confirmed from the DNA. TRBV21-1 is flagged as a pseudogene. The CDR3 consists of 17 residues. CDR3 nucleotide sequence: TGTGCCAGCAGAGTCGTTAGGGGGACATCTTCTTACTATGGCTACACCTTC. Its translation: CASRVVRGTSSYYGYTF.

The chain links TRBV14 to TRBJ2-7, with 10 bases fitting TRBD2. This CDR3 region has 17 residues. In germline, CDR1 is SGHDN, CDR2 FVKESK. Trimming cost V 1 base and J 5 bases; bases outside gene matches: 11. The CDR3 coding sequence is TGTGCCAGCAGCCAAGGTTCGCTAGCGGGAGTAGGCGACGAGCAGTACTTC. Its protein is CASSQGSLAGVGDEQYF.

The rearrangement uses TRBV11-2 and TRBJ2-5; D is undetermined. Looked up from germline, CDR1 is SGHAT and CDR2 is FQNNGV. V gave up 5 bases and J gave up 1 base, with 8 bases separating them. The CDR3 extends over 13 amino acids. The CDR3 DNA is TGTGCCAGCAGCCGTAGCCCCCAAGAGACCCAGTACTTC. It is translated as CASSRSPQETQYF.

The chain has TRBV2 and TRBJ2-6, with 7 nucleotides matching TRBD1. The V segment lost 5 bases and the J segment 0 bases; nucleotides outside the gene matches: 16. The germline CDR1 and CDR2 sequences are SNHLY and FYNNEI. The CDR3 runs 20 residues. The CDR3 coding sequence is TGTGCCAGCAGTCCCCCACCCAGTACAGGGGCAAACTCTGGGGCCAACGTCCTGACTTTC. Translated: CASSPPPSTGANSGANVLTF.

The gene calls are TRBV27 and TRBJ2-3; 12 positions agree with TRBD2. V lost 1 base and J lost 4; bases outside the gene matches: 6. The CDR3 consists of 17 residues. Germline lookup yields CDR1 MNHEY and CDR2 SMNVEV (reference sequence). The CDR3 spells CASSLFRLAGGPDTQYF. Here the CDR3 DNA reads TGTGCCAGCAGTTTATTCCGCCTAGCGGGAGGGCCAGATACGCAGTATTTT.

The chain recombines TRBV30 with TRBJ2-3, with D perhaps TRBD2 (6 bases). The CDR3 is 13 residues long. CDR1 and CDR2 from the germline V gene are GTSNPN and SVGIG (reference sequence). With 7 bases removed from V and 0 bases from J, the gap between germline ends came to 11 bases. The DNA for the CDR3 is TGTGCCTCCACTAGCTTTAGCACAGATACGCAGTATTTT. This encodes CASTSFSTDTQYF.

The gene calls are TRBV24-1 and TRBJ2-4; TRBD1 might be the D (5 bases). The CDR3 is made up of 14 amino acids. From germline, CDR1 is KGHDR and CDR2 SFDVKD. The V and J ends lost 5 bases and 5 bases respectively, with 12 bases between them. CDR3 nucleotide sequence: TGTGCCACCAGTGCCCAGGGTCCCCAAAACATTCAGTACTTC. Residues: CATSAQGPQNIQYF.

The chain has TRBV15 and TRBJ2-5; tentative D call: TRBD1 (6 bases). Trimming cost V 0 bases and J 1 base, with 12 bases left between them. The CDR3 consists of 16 residues. Germline CDR1 is LNHNV and CDR2 is YYDKDF (reference sequence). The CDR3 DNA reads as TGTGCCACCAGCAGAGATACAGGGCTAGGCCAAGAGACCCAGTACTTC. Translation gives CATSRDTGLGQETQYF.

The gene calls are TRBV24-1 and TRBJ1-5; 7 bases are shared with TRBD1. This CDR3 comprises 15 residues. V lost 4 bases and J lost 9; bases outside the gene matches: 11. Germline CDR1 reads KGHDR; CDR2 reads SFDVKD. DNA for the CDR3: TGTGCCACCAGTGAGTCACGGGACAGCTGGCGGCCCCAGCATTTT. This encodes CATSESRDSWRPQHF.

A single count supports this clone. The rearrangement links TRBV12-3 or TRBV12-4 to TRBJ2-3, with TRBD2 as a possible D gene (5 bases). Trimming left V 3 bases short and J 7 bases short, with 5 bases between. The CDR3 loop spans 11 amino acids. The CDR3: CASSFGNTQYF. The DNA of the CDR3 is TGTGCCAGCAGTTTCGGGAATACGCAGTATTTT.